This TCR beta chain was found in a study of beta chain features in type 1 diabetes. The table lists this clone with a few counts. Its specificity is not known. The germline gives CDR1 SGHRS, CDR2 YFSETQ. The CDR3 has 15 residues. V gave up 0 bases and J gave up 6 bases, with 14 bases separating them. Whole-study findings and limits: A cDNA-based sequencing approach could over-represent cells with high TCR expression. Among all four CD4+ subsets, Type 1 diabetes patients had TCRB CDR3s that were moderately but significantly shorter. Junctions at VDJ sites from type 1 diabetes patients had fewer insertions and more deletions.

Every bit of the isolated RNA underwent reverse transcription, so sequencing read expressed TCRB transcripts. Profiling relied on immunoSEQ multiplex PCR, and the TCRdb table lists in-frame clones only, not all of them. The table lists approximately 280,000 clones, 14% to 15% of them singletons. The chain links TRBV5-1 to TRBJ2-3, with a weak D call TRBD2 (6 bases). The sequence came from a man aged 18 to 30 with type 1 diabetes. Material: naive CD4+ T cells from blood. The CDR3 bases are TGCGCCAGCAGCTTGGCTACCTGGGCGGGGGATACGCAGTATTTT. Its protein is CASSLATWAGDTQYF. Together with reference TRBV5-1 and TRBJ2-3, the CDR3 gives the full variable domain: KAGVTQTPRYLIKTRGQQVTLSCSPISGHRSVSWYQQTPGQGLQFLFEYFSETQRNKGNFPGRFSGRQFSNSRSEMNVSTLELGDSALYLCASSLATWAGDTQYFGPGTRLTVL.